At least ten counts were recorded for the clone carrying this T cell receptor (beta chain). The antigen is not known. This record belongs to a study of T cells in Graves' hyperthyroidism and ophthalmopathy. V was clipped by 0 bases and J by 0 bases, with 12 bases between them. Per germline, CDR1 MGHDK and CDR2 SYGVNS. The CDR3 has 16 amino acids. Study-wide findings and caveats: The authors' 13 V-J model separated ophthalmopathy from stable hyperthyroidism.

TCR beta CDR3 regions were amplified from RNA transcripts. Carried out on the TCR CDR3, a first-round RT-PCR used the HTBI primer set. TCRdb recomputed calls from the multiplex PCR reads with MiXCR, one row per CDR3 protein. The table lists more than 550,000 distinct CDR3 sequences, roughly 45% of them singletons, with less than 8.5% in the top ten. Sequencing was done on a sample of peripheral blood or thyroid tissue (not recorded which). The rearrangement links TRBV25-1 to TRBJ2-7; D might be TRBD2 (7 bases). The TCR was taken from an adult man with Graves' disease, either hyperthyroidism or ophthalmopathy (not recorded which). The CDR3, as DNA: TGTGCCAGCAGTGAATATGGCGGGGGCGACTCCTACGAGCAGTACTTC. This sequence encodes CASSEYGGGDSYEQYF.